One sample yielded the 8 T cell receptor beta chains listed below, sequenced in a study of blood T cell repertoires in COVID-19. Assay: immunoSEQ multiplex PCR; the TCRdb copy retains only in-frame clones and omits some. The sample records about 220,000 clones, around 83% being singletons. The material sequenced was peripheral blood. The receptors come from a man aged 50 or older with active or convalescent COVID-19.

This chain joins TRBV5-5 and TRBJ2-7, with TRBD1 matching over 9 bases. Germline values: CDR1 SGHKS, CDR2 YYEKEE (reference sequence). With V trimmed by 4 bases and J by 2 bases, 10 bases remained unmatched. The CDR3 covers 16 residues. CDR3 DNA sequence: TGTGCCAGCAGCCTGGGACAGGGAGCGATACCCTACGAGCAGTACGTC. Translation: CASSLGQGAIPYEQYV.

The genes are TRBV15 and TRBJ2-7; 8 bases are shared with TRBD2. The CDR3 loop spans 16 amino acids. V lost 1 base to trimming and J lost 7 bases; unmatched junction nucleotides: 12. Germline V gene sequence: CDR1 LNHNV, CDR2 YYDKDF (reference sequence). CDR3 nucleotide sequence: TGTGCCACCAGCAGAGCGGCAGGGTTAGCGGGGCGAGAGCAGTACTTC. Protein product: CATSRAAGLAGREQYF.

J is TRBJ2-7 and V is TRBV29-1, with D hard to call. The CDR3 contains 10 residues. V lost 5 bases, J lost 5 bases, and 7 bases lay in between. The germline CDR1 and CDR2 sequences are SQVTM and ANQGSEA. CDR3 nucleotide sequence: TGCAGCGTTATAGTTGACGAGCAGTACTTC. The encoded protein is CSVIVDEQYF.

This clone was detected a few times. The J gene is TRBJ1-5, the V gene TRBV19, with a possible D match to TRBD1 (6 bases). V shed 4 bases and J shed 4 bases, with 17 bases lying between them. The germline V gene has CDR1 LNHDA and CDR2 SQIVND (reference sequence). The CDR3 covers 16 residues. The DNA of the CDR3 is TGTGCCAGTAGTAAACCAGGGGCTAGGTGGAATCAGCCCCAGCATTTT. Its translation: CASSKPGARWNQPQHF.

The genes are TRBV10-3 and TRBJ2-1, with D possibly being TRBD1 (6 bases). Trimming stripped 3 bases from V and 5 bases from J, with 20 bases between. CDR1 is ENHRY, CDR2 SYGVKD, per germline. CDR3 length equals 17 residues. The DNA of the CDR3 is TGTGCCATCAGTGACCTCATTGGACAGCAAGGGCACAATGAGCAGTTCTTC. This encodes CAISDLIGQQGHNEQFF.

This rearrangement joins TRBV12-3 or TRBV12-4 to TRBJ1-1; weak D call: TRBD1 (6 bases). The CDR3 has 13 residues. Trimming shortened V by 2 bases and J by 5 bases, and 9 bases separated the two germline ends. The CDR3, as DNA: TGTGCCAGCAGTTTAAGGGGGGGAACTGAAGCTTTCTTT. Protein product: CASSLRGGTEAFF.

This chain joins TRBV10-3 and TRBJ2-4; TRBD1 matches 9 bases. Germline V gene data show CDR1 as ENHRY and CDR2 as SYGVKD. V lost 2 bases and J lost 2; bases outside the gene matches: 10. This CDR3 contains 18 residues. CDR3 residues: CAISEDRGTGSSKNIQYF. In nucleotides, the CDR3 is TGTGCCATCAGTGAGGATAGGGGGACAGGGTCCTCCAAAAACATTCAGTACTTC.

This sequence joins TRBV4-1 and TRBJ1-6, with TRBD1 matching over 10 bases. Germline CDR1 and CDR2: MGHRA and YSYEKL. The CDR3 contains 15 residues. V lost 0 bases to trimming and J lost 9 bases; unmatched junction nucleotides: 2. CDR3 in DNA: TGCGCCAGCAGCCAAGATGGGACAGGGGCTTCACCCCTCCACTTT. Translated: CASSQDGTGASPLHF.